This T cell receptor (beta chain) was found in a study of tumour-infiltrating T cells in Burkitt lymphoma. Study in general: Patients covered every epidemiological subtype of Burkitt lymphoma. Productive clonality predicted overall and progression-free survival.

The table lists this clone with a few counts. No antigen is known for it. Notes on the study in general: Public clonotypes, several, appeared across numerous Burkitt lymphoma patients.

The protocol was immunoSEQ multiplex PCR, while the TCRdb copy is restricted to in-frame clones and leaves out a portion. The table lists around 45,000 clones, 31% of them singletons. The CDR3 runs to 13 residues. Germline CDR1 is SGHDT and CDR2 is YYEEEE. Trimming shortened V by 4 bases and J by 6 bases, and 14 bases separated the two germline ends. The chain couples TRBV5-6 to TRBJ2-7; D is ambiguous. The clonotype comes from a human donor with Burkitt lymphoma. Sequenced material: tumor tissue. The CDR3 is CASSQSIVAEQYF. Written as DNA, the CDR3 is TGTGCCAGCAGCCAATCCATTGTGGCCGAGCAGTACTTC.